The rows below give T cell receptor beta chains drawn from one sample of a study of OX40 agonist ivuxolimab in advanced cancers. TCRdb's table, derived via immunoSEQ multiplex PCR, lists solely in-frame clones and lacks some. The repertoire consists of more than 45,000 clones, with 80% to 90% occurring once and the leading ten covering around 12%. The source was CD4+ or CD8+ T cells sorted from blood, collected in a trial of the OX40 agonist ivuxolimab. The origin of the receptors is an adult with an advanced solid tumor such as melanoma, head and neck, liver or kidney cancer. Each CDR3 is given without its conserved first and last residue. A D gene is named only where the DNA matches it firmly.

>12|TRBD2|TRBV5-6
ASSFTSGRNEQF
>14|.|TRBV14
ASSQDRGVATGELF
>11|.|TRBV7-2
ASSLLGGDEQF
>11|.|TRBV28
ASSTLQGNGYT
>9|.|TRBV7-2
ASSLVSEQY
>13|.|TRBV23-1
ASSRREAGANVLT
>11|.|TRBV19
ASSIVPPDEQY
>12|TRBD1|TRBV2
ASIRPGQGPEQY
>11|.|TRBV7-2
ASRFQGENEQF
>11|.|TRBV4-1
ASSLAEGTEAF
>13|TRBD2|TRBV27
ASSARGLAEVEQF
>13|TRBD2|TRBV19
ASRPTSGRPDTQY
>14|.|TRBV28
ASGDSGAGGANVLT
>13|TRBD2|TRBV19
ASSPQGLAGYEQY
>12|.|TRBV2
ASVFQGPTDTQY
>13|TRBD2|TRBV6-1
ASTPLSGSINEQF
>12|TRBD2|TRBV2
ASMREGLWETQY
>13|TRBD1|TRBV5-4
ASRPGTGVLETQY
>13|TRBD2|TRBV4-1
ASSRLAEITGELF
>11|.|TRBV2
ASRRDGAYEQY
>15|.|TRBV27
ASSPRLLAGNTGELF
>9|.|TRBV28
ASSSYDGYT